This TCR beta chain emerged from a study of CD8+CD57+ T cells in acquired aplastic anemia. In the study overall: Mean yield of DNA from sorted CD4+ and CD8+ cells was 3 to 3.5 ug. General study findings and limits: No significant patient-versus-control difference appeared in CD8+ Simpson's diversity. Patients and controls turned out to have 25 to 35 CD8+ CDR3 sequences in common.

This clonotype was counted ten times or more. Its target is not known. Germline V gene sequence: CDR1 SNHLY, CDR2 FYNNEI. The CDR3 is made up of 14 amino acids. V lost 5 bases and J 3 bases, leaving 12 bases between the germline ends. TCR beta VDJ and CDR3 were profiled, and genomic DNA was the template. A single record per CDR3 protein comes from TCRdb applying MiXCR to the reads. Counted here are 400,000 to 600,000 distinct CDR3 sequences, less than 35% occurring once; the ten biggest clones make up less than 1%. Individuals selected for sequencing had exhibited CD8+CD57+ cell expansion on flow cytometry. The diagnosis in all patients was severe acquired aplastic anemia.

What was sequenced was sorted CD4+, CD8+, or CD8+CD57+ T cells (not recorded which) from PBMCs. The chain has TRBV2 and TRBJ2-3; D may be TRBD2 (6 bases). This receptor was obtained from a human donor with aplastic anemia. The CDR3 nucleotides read TGTGCCAGCAGTACGGGGAGGAGGACAGATACGCAGTATTTT. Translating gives CASSTGRRTDTQYF. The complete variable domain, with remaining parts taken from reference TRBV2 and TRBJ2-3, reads EPEVTQTPSHQVTQMGQEVILRCVPISNHLYFYWYRQILGQKVEFLVSFYNNEISEKSEIFDDQFSVERPDGSNFTLKIRSTKLEDSAMYFCASSTGRRTDTQYFGPGTRLTVL.